Sequencing of this T cell receptor beta chain was carried out in a study of identical twins. V lost 2 bases, J lost 7 bases, and 25 bases lay in between. The length of the CDR3 is 18 residues. CDR1 is MNHEY, CDR2 SVGAGI, per germline. Template switching added a universal primer binding site, and final cDNA carried unique molecular identifiers. Each CDR3 protein gets one entry after TCRdb re-called the 5' RACE reads with MiXCR. This sample has some 440,000 distinct CDR3 sequences, with 20% to 30% found just once. These data also featured in a second study, about T cells expressing NK-cell markers. From that paper: Nothing established the HCMV specificity of expanded NKG2C+ T cell clones.

Specimen: CD4+ T cells sorted from blood. This clonotype was obtained from a woman aged 18-29 years in good health. The genes are TRBV6-5 and TRBJ2-3, with D perhaps matching TRBD1 (5 bases). The CDR3 nucleotides read TGTGCCAGCAGTTACGGAAAATCACTCAGGGTGACCTCGCATACGCAGTATTTT. This encodes CASSYGKSLRVTSHTQYF.